The rows below give T cell receptor beta chains drawn from one sample of a study of blood T cells in healthy people across ages. TCRdb reprocessed the 5' RACE reads via MiXCR and lists one record per CDR3 protein. This sample has about 730,000 distinct CDR3 sequences, with about 42% found just once. Sequencing used blood. These receptors all stem from an older woman in good health. The CDR3 runs from the conserved cysteine through the conserved F or W. D genes are given only for firm matches. The size entry is marked missing in some rows and otherwise reads once, few, many or a size class.

j_call clone_size d_call v_call cdr3_aa cdr3_nt
TRBJ2-7 NA TRBD1 TRBV20-1 CSAISWDRSYEQYF TGCAGTGCTATTTCGTGGGACAGATCCTACGAGCAGTACTTC
TRBJ1-2 NA TRBD1 TRBV7-2 CASSSLANRGINGYTF TGTGCCAGCAGCTCACTCGCAAACAGGGGAATAAATGGCTACACCTTC
TRBJ1-5 once NA TRBV6-2/TRBV6-3 CASSHGGSQPQHF TGTGCCAGCAGCCACGGCGGATCCCAGCCCCAGCATTTT
TRBJ2-5 few NA TRBV10-3 CAISSSAGEQETQYF TGTGCCATCAGCTCTAGCGCCGGTGAACAAGAGACCCAGTACTTC
TRBJ1-6 few NA TRBV6-2/TRBV6-3 CASGYGQLNSPLHF TGTGCCAGCGGATACGGACAGTTAAATTCACCCCTCCACTTT
TRBJ2-3 NA NA TRBV20-1 CSGRRADTQYF TGTTCGGGGCGGCGGGCAGATACGCAGTATTTT
TRBJ1-4 NA NA TRBV12-3/TRBV12-4 CASRAVNEKLFF TGTGCCAGCCGGGCCGTTAATGAAAAACTGTTTTTT
TRBJ2-5 NA NA TRBV5-1 CASSLGQGSMNEQYF TGCGCCAGCAGCTTGGGGCAGGGGTCGATGAATGAGCAGTACTTC
TRBJ2-5 once NA TRBV29-1 CSGDGALANNEQYF TGCAGCGGAGATGGAGCGTTGGCCAACAATGAGCAGTACTTC
TRBJ2-1 NA TRBD2 TRBV11-2 CASSLGGLAVSQWFF TGTGCCAGCAGCTTAGGGGGACTAGCGGTATCTCAGTGGTTCTTC
TRBJ2-4 NA NA TRBV5-1 CASSLEGHPGVQYF TGCGCCAGCAGCTTGGAAGGACATCCTGGCGTGCAGTACTTC
TRBJ2-6 NA TRBD2 TRBV20-1 CSALKVASGRWRGGANVLTF TGCAGTGCTCTAAAGGTGGCTAGCGGGAGGTGGCGAGGGGGGGCCAACGTCCTGACTTTC
TRBJ1-2 NA NA TRBV27 CASGPGGNYGYTF TGTGCCAGCGGGCCAGGAGGGAACTATGGCTACACCTTC
TRBJ2-2 NA TRBD1 TRBV7-2 CATGQGNAGELFF TGTGCCACCGGACAGGGTAATGCCGGGGAGCTGTTTTTT
TRBJ1-5 NA TRBD1 TRBV20-1 CSAGQNQPQHF TGCAGCGCGGGACAGAATCAGCCCCAGCATTTT
TRBJ2-2 few NA TRBV5-1 CASSIMDGTGELFF TGCGCCAGCAGCATAATGGACGGGACCGGGGAGCTGTTTTTT
TRBJ2-2 NA NA TRBV5-1 CASSFGQPGELFF TGCGCCAGCAGCTTCGGACAGCCCGGGGAGCTGTTTTTT
TRBJ2-7 NA TRBD1 TRBV29-1 CSVAAGGDTPSYEQYF TGCAGCGTAGCGGCAGGGGGAGACACCCCCTCCTACGAGCAGTACTTC
TRBJ1-4 few NA TRBV7-2 CASREPNEKLFF TGTGCCAGCAGGGAACCTAATGAAAAACTGTTTTTT
TRBJ2-7 NA NA TRBV5-1 CASSLAQPTDVQYF TGCGCCAGCAGCTTGGCCCAGCCTACAGACGTGCAGTACTTC
TRBJ2-6 many NA TRBV10-3 CAIQGANVLTF TGTGCCATTCAGGGGGCCAACGTCCTGACTTTC
TRBJ2-7 NA NA TRBV4-1 CASSPSGLAYEQYF TGCGCCAGCAGCCCCTCAGGGCTAGCCTACGAGCAGTACTTC
TRBJ2-5 few NA TRBV25-1 CASSGLGSQETQYF TGTGCCAGCAGTGGTCTCGGGTCACAAGAGACCCAGTACTTC
TRBJ1-2 few TRBD1 TRBV7-9 CASSFGQGADNYGYTF TGTGCCAGCAGCTTTGGACAGGGGGCGGATAACTATGGCTACACCTTC
TRBJ2-1 NA NA TRBV27 CASSSPPGSYEQFF TGTGCCAGCAGTTCCCCTCCCGGCTCCTACGAGCAGTTCTTC
TRBJ1-2 NA NA TRBV27 CASSLSNRAFYGYTF TGTGCCAGCAGTTTATCGAACAGGGCATTCTATGGCTACACCTTC
TRBJ2-1 few NA TRBV5-6 CASSLRRGQGSEDEQFF TGTGCCAGCAGCTTGCGGCGTGGGCAGGGTAGCGAGGATGAGCAGTTCTTC
TRBJ2-1 few TRBD2 TRBV27 CASSLMFGTSGSLGYNEQFF TGTGCCAGCAGTTTAATGTTCGGGACTAGCGGGAGTCTTGGCTACAATGAGCAGTTCTTC
TRBJ2-3 NA NA TRBV9 CASSVGGDTQYF TGTGCCAGCAGCGTAGGGGGAGATACGCAGTATTTT
TRBJ2-2 NA NA TRBV7-9 CASSFVTANTGELFF TGTGCCAGCAGCTTTGTCACAGCGAACACCGGGGAGCTGTTTTTT
TRBJ2-5 few TRBD1 TRBV20-1 CSAVRMGQGSQETQYF TGCAGTGCTGTGCGAATGGGACAGGGGAGCCAAGAGACCCAGTACTTC
TRBJ1-1 few NA TRBV7-3 CASSADSSSTEAFF TGTGCCAGCAGCGCGGACAGCTCGAGCACTGAAGCTTTCTTT
TRBJ1-6 NA NA TRBV2 CASSEEGGQYDSPLHF TGTGCCAGCAGTGAAGAAGGTGGGCAGTATGATTCACCCCTCCACTTT
TRBJ2-1 many TRBD2 TRBV12-3/TRBV12-4 CASSLGREFMNEQFF TGTGCCAGCAGTTTAGGGCGGGAGTTTATGAATGAGCAGTTCTTC
TRBJ2-6 NA TRBD1 TRBV20-1 CSAPGQGDRSGANVLTF TGCAGTGCTCCGGGACAGGGTGACCGCTCTGGGGCCAATGTCCTGACTTTC
TRBJ1-2 few NA TRBV12-3/TRBV12-4 CASSRLRDYGYTF TGTGCCAGCAGTAGACTCCGCGACTATGGCTACACCTTC
TRBJ2-1 NA TRBD1 TRBV20-1 CSARDSGQGSDEQFF TGCAGTGCTAGAGATTCGGGACAGGGTAGTGATGAGCAGTTCTTC
TRBJ2-1 NA TRBD2 TRBV6-2/TRBV6-3 CATQRTSGSREQFF TGTGCCACCCAAAGGACTAGCGGGAGCAGAGAGCAGTTCTTC
TRBJ1-2 NA NA TRBV6-2/TRBV6-3 CASSGGPDFGGYTF TGTGCCAGCAGTGGGGGACCGGACTTTGGTGGCTACACCTTC
TRBJ1-2 NA TRBD1 TRBV7-3 CASSLNSGGQNGYTF TGTGCCAGCAGCTTAAATTCAGGGGGACAAAATGGCTACACCTTC